These 32 T cell receptor beta chains came from one sample sequenced in a study of blood T cell repertoires in COVID-19. Some clones are missing from TCRdb's copy, which holds only in-frame ones; the method was immunoSEQ multiplex PCR. The sample carries about 200,000 clones, approximately 85% recorded once. Sequencing used peripheral blood. The receptors were gathered from a woman over 75 with acute or convalescent COVID-19.

The chain links TRBV5-1 to TRBJ1-4, with a possible D match to TRBD1 (5 bases). This CDR3 spans 14 amino acids. Germline-derived CDR1 and CDR2 are SGHRS and YFSETQ. With 4 bases removed from V and 5 bases from J, the gap between germline ends came to 12 bases. The CDR3 loop reads CASSLTANNEKLFF. The DNA of the CDR3 is TGCGCCAGCAGCCTGACAGCTAACAATGAAAAACTGTTTTTT.

As for this clone: Additional DNA sequences in this sample encode the identical CDR3. V gene TRBV20-1 combines with J gene TRBJ1-1, with 8 bases matching TRBD1. This CDR3 spans 13 amino acids. Germline V CDR1 and CDR2: DFQATT, SNEGSKA (reference sequence). V trimming: 3 bases; J trimming: 5 bases; junction bases outside the gene matches: 5. The chain's CDR3 is CSASGTGGTEAFF. In DNA, the CDR3 is TGCAGTGCTAGTGGGACAGGAGGAACTGAAGCTTTCTTT.

The chain combines TRBV29-1 with TRBJ2-1; a weak D match, TRBD2 (5 bases). The germline V and J ends were trimmed by 5 bases and 4 bases, with 15 bases remaining between them. Germline lookup yields CDR1 SQVTM and CDR2 ANQGSEA. The CDR3 runs 14 residues. CDR3 coding DNA: TGCAGCGTTCTCGGAGGCCGGGGTTACAATGAGCAGTTCTTC. It encodes CSVLGGRGYNEQFF.

This chain connects TRBV19 to TRBJ2-5; 7 bases map to TRBD2. The CDR3 has 15 amino acids. V shed 3 bases and J 4 bases; nucleotides not matched to a gene: 8. Germline CDR1 LNHDA, CDR2 SQIVND (reference sequence). In nucleotides, the CDR3 is TGTGCCAGTAGTATCGCCGCGGGAGTGACAGAGACCCAGTACTTC. It specifies CASSIAAGVTETQYF.

CDR3 in DNA: TGTGCCAGCAACATCGGAACAGGAGAAGGCACAGATACGCAGTATTTT. Its translation is CASNIGTGEGTDTQYF. The rearrangement links TRBV7-9 to TRBJ2-3, with D possibly matching TRBD1 (5 bases). V was shortened by 7 bases and J by 1 base, with 18 bases between the two germline ends. This CDR3 contains 16 residues. Per the germline V gene, CDR1 is SEHNR and CDR2 is FQNEAQ (reference sequence).

The V call is TRBV14, the J call TRBJ2-2; the D gene is possibly TRBD1 (5 bases). Germline V gene data show CDR1 as SGHDN and CDR2 as FVKESK. The CDR3 contains 15 residues. The V end was cut by 0 bases, the J end by 5 bases, with 10 bases between. Here the CDR3 reads CASSQDRVGTGELFF. DNA for the CDR3: TGTGCCAGCAGCCAAGACAGGGTCGGGACCGGGGAGCTGTTTTTT.

The V call is TRBV27, the J call TRBJ1-2; 7 bases map to TRBD1. The V gene end was trimmed by 7 bases and the J gene end by 6 bases; junction bases not matched to a gene: 8. CDR3 length: 13 amino acids. Germline V gene data show CDR1 as MNHEY and CDR2 as SMNVEV (reference sequence). Here the CDR3 reads CASKDREWDGYTF. The CDR3 nucleotides are TGTGCCAGCAAAGACAGGGAGTGGGATGGCTACACCTTC.

The chain links TRBV7-2 to TRBJ2-5; either TRBD1 or TRBD2 may fit D (6 bases each). The CDR3 covers 15 residues. Germline V CDR1 and CDR2: SGHTA, FQGNSA. V was clipped by 5 bases and J by 2 bases, with 15 bases between them. The CDR3 loop is CASSLGGQGQETQYF. CDR3 DNA: TGTGCCAGCAGCCTAGGGGGGCAGGGGCAAGAGACCCAGTACTTC.

V and J are TRBV9 and TRBJ2-3, with TRBD2 matching 14 bases. Trimming cost V 3 bases and J 0 bases; bases outside gene matches: 6. In germline, CDR1 is SGDLS, CDR2 YYNGEE. The CDR3 loop spans 18 amino acids. CDR3 in DNA: TGTGCCAGCAGCGAGGGGACTAGCGGGGGAGCTAGCACAGATACGCAGTATTTT. It encodes CASSEGTSGGASTDTQYF.

This rearrangement joins TRBV19 to TRBJ2-2; possibly TRBD1 for D (5 bases). The V and J ends lost 5 bases and 7 bases respectively, with 14 bases between them. This CDR3 is built from 14 residues. Germline values: CDR1 LNHDA, CDR2 SQIVND (reference sequence). CDR3 in DNA: TGTGCCAGTAGTCAACCCTTCGACAGCGGGGAGCTGTTTTTT. Residues: CASSQPFDSGELFF.

In DNA form, the CDR3 reads TGTGCCAGCTACAATTTCGGGATTACAACCTACGAGCAGTACTTC. It translates to CASYNFGITTYEQYF. The chain is built from TRBV2 and TRBJ2-7, with D possibly being TRBD2 (5 bases). In germline, CDR1 is SNHLY, CDR2 FYNNEI. The CDR3 is made up of 15 amino acids. V dropped 8 bases and J dropped 2 bases, with 19 bases sitting between them.

The rearrangement links TRBV5-1 to TRBJ2-2; 8 positions agree with TRBD1. CDR3 length: 14 amino acids. CDR1 is SGHRS, CDR2 YFSETQ, per germline. Trimming removed 7 bases from V and 6 bases from J; junction bases left unmatched: 8. As DNA, the CDR3 is TGCGCCAGCTCATCCGAGACAGGGGCCGGGGAGCTGTTTTTT. Its translation: CASSSETGAGELFF. Based on the CDR3 plus reference TRBV5-1 and TRBJ2-2, the full variable domain is KAGVTQTPRYLIKTRGQQVTLSCSPISGHRSVSWYQQTPGQGLQFLFEYFSETQRNKGNFPGRFSGRQFSNSRSEMNVSTLELGDSALYLCASSSETGAGELFFGEGSRLTVL.

This clone was picked up a small number of times. The chain employs TRBV4-1 and TRBJ2-7, with D maybe TRBD2 (5 bases). V was shortened by 5 bases and J by 1 base, with 15 bases between the two germline ends. Germline V CDR1 and CDR2: MGHRA, YSYEKL. CDR3 length equals 15 residues. The CDR3 DNA sequence: TGCGCCAGCAGCTCCGCCTGGTCGGGATCCTACGAGCAGTACTTC. This sequence encodes CASSSAWSGSYEQYF.

The rearrangement joins TRBV12-3 or TRBV12-4 to TRBJ1-1; TRBD1 might be the D (5 bases). The V end was cut by 7 bases, the J end by 10 bases, with 19 bases between. This CDR3 comprises 13 residues. This CDR3 is CASTVRGAPGAFF. The CDR3 DNA reads TGTGCCAGCACCGTTCGTGGGGCGCCTGGAGCTTTCTTT.

This rearrangement joins TRBV9 to TRBJ1-2, with 11 nucleotides matching TRBD1. With V trimmed by 4 bases and J by 5 bases, 13 bases remained unmatched. Per the germline V gene, CDR1 is SGDLS and CDR2 is YYNGEE. The CDR3 length is 17 residues. The CDR3 here is CASSPWTGGTGSYGYTF. The CDR3 region has the DNA TGTGCCAGCAGCCCCTGGACAGGGGGCACGGGATCGTATGGCTACACCTTC.

This clone was seen a handful of times. The chain carries TRBV29-1 and TRBJ1-1, with 11 bases fitting TRBD1. Germline V lookup: CDR1 SQVTM, CDR2 ANQGSEA. V shed 7 bases and J 10 bases; nucleotides not matched to a gene: 5. The CDR3 length is 11 residues. CDR3 DNA: TGCAGCGGGGCAGGACAGGGGGCAGCTTTCTTT. As protein: CSGAGQGAAFF.

The gene calls are TRBV2 and TRBJ1-4, with D uncertain. CDR3 length: 16 residues. The V and J ends lost 0 bases and 8 bases respectively, with 16 bases between them. CDR1 SNHLY and CDR2 FYNNEI come from the germline V gene. CDR3 region: CASSEAGAGLGEKLFF. For the CDR3, the DNA is TGTGCCAGCAGTGAAGCGGGCGCGGGGTTAGGGGAAAAACTGTTTTTT.

The V call is TRBV10-1, the J call TRBJ2-3, with 12 bases identical to TRBD2. The V gene's germline CDR1 is WNHNN and CDR2 SYGVQD (reference sequence). The junction had 8 bases not matched to a gene; V was cut back by 6 bases and J by 1 base. The CDR3 contains 17 residues. The CDR3 sequence: CASSLDGTSGRTDTQYF. The CDR3, as DNA: TGCGCCAGCAGCCTAGACGGGACTAGCGGGCGCACAGATACGCAGTATTTT.

This chain links TRBV9 with TRBJ1-3; weak D call: TRBD1 (5 bases). There are 16 residues in the CDR3. Germline CDR1 SGDLS, CDR2 YYNGEE. Trimming stripped 3 bases from V and 2 bases from J, with 15 bases between. CDR3 protein: CASSAQPGGTGNTIYF. CDR3 nucleotides: TGTGCCAGCAGCGCCCAACCTGGGGGGACTGGAAACACCATATATTTT.

The chain couples TRBV12-3 or TRBV12-4 to TRBJ1-6; D gene ambiguous. The CDR3 is 12 residues long. Trimming took off 3 bases at V and 6 bases at J, with 3 bases between the two ends. In DNA, the CDR3 is TGTGCCAGCAGTTTCTCTAATTCACCCCTCCACTTT. Its translation: CASSFSNSPLHF.

The gene calls are TRBV9 and TRBJ2-5; tentatively, D is TRBD2 (6 bases). V lost 0 bases, J lost 1 base, and 7 bases lay in between. This CDR3 has 14 residues. Germline loops: CDR1 SGDLS, CDR2 YYNGEE. The CDR3: CASSVVGSQETQYF. CDR3 nucleotides: TGTGCCAGCAGCGTAGTCGGGAGCCAAGAGACCCAGTACTTC.

The table lists this clone with many counts. CDR3 in amino acids: CSASAWGQTEAFF. As DNA, the CDR3 is TGCAGTGCTAGTGCCTGGGGGCAGACAGAAGCTTTCTTT. The chain couples TRBV20-1 to TRBJ1-1; D might be TRBD1 (6 bases). The V end was cut by 3 bases, the J end by 8 bases, with 16 bases between. Looked up from germline, CDR1 is DFQATT and CDR2 is SNEGSKA (reference sequence). This CDR3 has 13 amino acids.

The chain couples TRBV11-2 to TRBJ1-2; no firm D call. This CDR3 has 13 amino acids. The germline gives CDR1 SGHAT, CDR2 FQNNGV. With 5 bases removed from V and 2 bases from J, the gap between germline ends came to 9 bases. The CDR3: CASSPQENYGYTF. CDR3 nucleotides: TGTGCCAGCAGCCCCCAGGAAAACTATGGCTACACCTTC. Together with reference TRBV11-2 and TRBJ1-2, the CDR3 gives the full variable domain: EAGVAQSPRYKIIEKRQSVAFWCNPISGHATLYWYQQILGQGPKLLIQFQNNGVVDDSQLPKDRFSAERLKGVDSTLKIQPAKLEDSAVYLCASSPQENYGYTFGSGTRLTVV.

On this clone: Germline is not matched at one junction end, which may reflect a read error. The chain is built from TRBV28 and TRBJ2-7, with 7 bases that match TRBD1. The CDR3 extends over 15 amino acids. Germline CDR1 and CDR2: MDHEN and SYDVKM. The CDR3 bases are TGTGCCAGCAGTTCACTTTACGACGTGGACAGGAAAGAGGGCTTC. Its translation is CASSSLYDVDRKEGF.

This rearrangement joins TRBV7-9 to TRBJ1-1, with D hard to call. The CDR3 has 13 amino acids. The germline CDR1 and CDR2 sequences are SEHNR and FQNEAQ (reference sequence). Trimming stripped 1 base from V and 2 bases from J, with 5 bases between. CDR3 coding DNA: TGTGCCAGCAGCTTAGGAGCCAACACTGAAGCTTTCTTT. Amino acids: CASSLGANTEAFF.

The J gene is TRBJ2-4, the V gene TRBV3-1 (or the pseudogene TRBV3-2); D possibly corresponds to TRBD1 (6 bases). Germline V gene data show CDR1 as LGHDT and CDR2 as YNNKEL (reference sequence). V lost 4 bases and J 5 bases, leaving 15 bases between the germline ends. The CDR3 has 15 amino acids. The CDR3 here is CASSPSQGSQNIQYF. CDR3 bases: TGTGCCAGCAGCCCCTCACAGGGTAGTCAAAACATTCAGTACTTC.

The chain uses TRBV2 and TRBJ2-7, with TRBD2 as a possible D gene (6 bases). V shed 4 bases and J shed 5 bases, with 15 bases lying between them. CDR1 is SNHLY, CDR2 FYNNEI, per germline. The CDR3 runs 14 residues. CDR3 sequence (DNA): TGTGCCAGCAGTGCGGCCGGCGGGACCCACGAGCAGTACTTC. It yields the protein CASSAAGGTHEQYF.

This clone was observed a single time. The genes are TRBV6-5 and TRBJ2-7, with TRBD1 matching over 9 bases. This CDR3 is built from 13 residues. Germline CDR1 is MNHEY and CDR2 is SVGAGI. Here the CDR3 DNA reads TGTGCGAGTACCGGGACAGGGCAGTACGAGCAGTACTTC. Its translation is CASTGTGQYEQYF.

The J gene is TRBJ2-1, the V gene TRBV3-1 (or the pseudogene TRBV3-2), with D tentatively TRBD1 (6 bases). This CDR3 region has 14 residues. V was pared by 6 bases and J by 7 bases, with 16 bases between. Per germline, CDR1 LGHDT and CDR2 YNNKEL (reference sequence). CDR3 sequence reads: CASSIGGALNEQFF. CDR3 nucleotides: TGTGCCAGCAGTATAGGGGGAGCGTTGAATGAGCAGTTCTTC.

This clone appeared a single time. The V call is TRBV15, the J call TRBJ1-3; D not resolved. Trimming shortened V by 0 bases and J by 4 bases, and 13 bases separated the two germline ends. The CDR3 consists of 16 residues. CDR1 LNHNV and CDR2 YYDKDF come from the germline V gene (reference sequence). This chain's CDR3 is CATSRDRGKAGNTIYF. CDR3 nucleotide sequence: TGTGCCACCAGCAGAGATAGAGGCAAGGCAGGAAACACCATATATTTT.

CDR3 residues: CAITKTTSHEQYF. Written as DNA, the CDR3 is TGTGCCATCACTAAGACGACTAGCCACGAGCAGTACTTC. This sequence joins TRBV10-3 and TRBJ2-7, with 7 bases lining up with TRBD2. This CDR3 is built from 13 residues. The germline V gene encodes CDR1 ENHRY and CDR2 SYGVKD. Trimming took 7 bases from V and 5 from J; bases not matched to a gene: 8.

J is TRBJ2-1 and V is TRBV19, with 11 bases fitting TRBD2. This CDR3 comprises 15 residues. After removal of 5 bases from V and 6 bases from J, the junction contained 6 bases not matched to a gene. From germline, CDR1 is LNHDA and CDR2 SQIVND (reference sequence). For the CDR3, the DNA is TGTGCCAGTAGTCCAGGACTAGCGGGTGGCAATGAGCAGTTCTTC. This translates into CASSPGLAGGNEQFF.